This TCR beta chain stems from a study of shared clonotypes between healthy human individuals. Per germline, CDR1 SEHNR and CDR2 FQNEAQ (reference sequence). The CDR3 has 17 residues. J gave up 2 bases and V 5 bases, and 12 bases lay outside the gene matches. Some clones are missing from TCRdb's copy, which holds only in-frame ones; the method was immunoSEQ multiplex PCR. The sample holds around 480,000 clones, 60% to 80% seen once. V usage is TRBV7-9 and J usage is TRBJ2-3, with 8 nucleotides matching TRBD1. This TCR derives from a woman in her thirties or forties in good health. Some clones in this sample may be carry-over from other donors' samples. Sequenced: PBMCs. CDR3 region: CASSPTGRGRFTDTQYF. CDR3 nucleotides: TGTGCCAGCAGCCCCACCGGCAGGGGGCGGTTCACAGATACGCAGTATTTT.